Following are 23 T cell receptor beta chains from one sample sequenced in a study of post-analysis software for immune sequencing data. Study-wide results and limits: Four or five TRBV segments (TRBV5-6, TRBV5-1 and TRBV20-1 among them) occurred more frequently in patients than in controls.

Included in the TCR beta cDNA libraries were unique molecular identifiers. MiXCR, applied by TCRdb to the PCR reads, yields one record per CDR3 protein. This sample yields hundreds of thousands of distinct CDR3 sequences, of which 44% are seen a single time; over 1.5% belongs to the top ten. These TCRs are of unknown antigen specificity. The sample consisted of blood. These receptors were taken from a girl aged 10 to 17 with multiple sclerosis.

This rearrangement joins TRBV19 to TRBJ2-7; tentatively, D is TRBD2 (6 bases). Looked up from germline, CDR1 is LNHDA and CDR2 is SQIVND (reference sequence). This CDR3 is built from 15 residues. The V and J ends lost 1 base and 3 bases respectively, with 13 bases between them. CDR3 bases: TGTGCCAGTAGTATAGGCGGGACTTTCGACTACGAGCAGTACTTC. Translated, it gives CASSIGGTFDYEQYF.

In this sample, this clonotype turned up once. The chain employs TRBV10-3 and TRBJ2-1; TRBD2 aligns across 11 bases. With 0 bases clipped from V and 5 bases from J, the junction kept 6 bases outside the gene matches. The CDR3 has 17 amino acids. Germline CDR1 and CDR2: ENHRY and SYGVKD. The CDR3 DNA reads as TGTGCCATCAGTGAGTCAACTAGCGGGGGTAGCAACAATGAGCAGTTCTTC. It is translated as CAISESTSGGSNNEQFF.

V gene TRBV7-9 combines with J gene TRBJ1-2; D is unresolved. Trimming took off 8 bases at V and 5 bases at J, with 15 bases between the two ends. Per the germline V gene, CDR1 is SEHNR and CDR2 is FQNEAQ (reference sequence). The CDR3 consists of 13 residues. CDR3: CASFGQLEYGYTF. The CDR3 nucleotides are TGTGCCAGCTTCGGGCAGCTTGAGTATGGCTACACCTTC.

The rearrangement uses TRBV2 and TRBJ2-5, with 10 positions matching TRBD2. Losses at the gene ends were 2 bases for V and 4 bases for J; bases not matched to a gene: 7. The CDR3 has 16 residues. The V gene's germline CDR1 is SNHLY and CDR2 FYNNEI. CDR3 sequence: CASSETLAGVGETQYF. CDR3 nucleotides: TGTGCCAGCAGTGAAACCCTAGCGGGAGTGGGAGAGACCCAGTACTTC.

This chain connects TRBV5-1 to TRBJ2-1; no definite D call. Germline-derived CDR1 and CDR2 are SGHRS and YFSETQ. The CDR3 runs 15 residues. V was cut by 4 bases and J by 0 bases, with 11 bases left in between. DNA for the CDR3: TGCGCCAGCAGCACATACACGAGCTCCTACAATGAGCAGTTCTTC. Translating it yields CASSTYTSSYNEQFF.

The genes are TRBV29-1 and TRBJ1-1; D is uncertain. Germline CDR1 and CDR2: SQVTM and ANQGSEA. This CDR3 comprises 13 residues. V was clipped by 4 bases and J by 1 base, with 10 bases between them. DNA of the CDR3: TGCAGCGTTGCTGAGGCGTGGAACACTGAAGCTTTCTTT. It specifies CSVAEAWNTEAFF.

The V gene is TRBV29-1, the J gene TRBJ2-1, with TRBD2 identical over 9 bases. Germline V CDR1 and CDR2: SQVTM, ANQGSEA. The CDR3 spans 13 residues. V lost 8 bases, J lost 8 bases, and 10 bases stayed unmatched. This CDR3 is CSLQGLAIDEQFF. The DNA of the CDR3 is TGCAGCCTCCAGGGACTAGCTATCGATGAGCAGTTCTTC.

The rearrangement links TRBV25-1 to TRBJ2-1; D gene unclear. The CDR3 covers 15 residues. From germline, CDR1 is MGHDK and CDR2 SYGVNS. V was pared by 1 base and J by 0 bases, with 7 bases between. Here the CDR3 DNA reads TGTGCCAGCAGTGAATTCTCCGGCTCCTACAATGAGCAGTTCTTC. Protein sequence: CASSEFSGSYNEQFF.

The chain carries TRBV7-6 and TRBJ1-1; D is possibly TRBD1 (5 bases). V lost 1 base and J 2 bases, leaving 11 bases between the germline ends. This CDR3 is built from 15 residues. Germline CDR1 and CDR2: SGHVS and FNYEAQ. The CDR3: CASSLVPGPNTEAFF. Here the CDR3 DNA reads TGTGCCAGCAGCTTAGTCCCGGGGCCCAACACTGAAGCTTTCTTT.

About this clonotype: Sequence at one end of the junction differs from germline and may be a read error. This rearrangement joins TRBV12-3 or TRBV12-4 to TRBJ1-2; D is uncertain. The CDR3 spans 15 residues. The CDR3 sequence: CASSTGPGINYGYTF. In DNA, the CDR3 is TGTGCCAGCAGTACTGGACCGGGGATCAACTACGGCTACACCTTC.

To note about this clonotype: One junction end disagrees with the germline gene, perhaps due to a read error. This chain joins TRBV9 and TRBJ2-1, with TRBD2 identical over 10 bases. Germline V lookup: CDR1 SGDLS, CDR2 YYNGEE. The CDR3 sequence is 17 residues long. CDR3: CASSSSTLAGDYDEQFF. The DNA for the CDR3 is TGTGCCAGCAGCTCGAGTACGCTAGCGGGGGACTACGATGAGCAGTTCTTC.

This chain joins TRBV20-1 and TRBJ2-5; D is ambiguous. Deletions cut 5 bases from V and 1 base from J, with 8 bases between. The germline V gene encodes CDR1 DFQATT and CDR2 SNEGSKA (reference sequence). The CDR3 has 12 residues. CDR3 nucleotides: TGCAGTGCTCCGACACTCCAAGAGACCCAGTACTTC. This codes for CSAPTLQETQYF.

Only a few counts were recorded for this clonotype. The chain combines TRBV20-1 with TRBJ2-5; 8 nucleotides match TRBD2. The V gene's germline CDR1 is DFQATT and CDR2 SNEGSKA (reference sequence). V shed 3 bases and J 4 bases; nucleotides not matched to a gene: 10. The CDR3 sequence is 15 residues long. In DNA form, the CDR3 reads TGCAGTGCTAGCCCAGGAGCGGGAGTTTCAGAGACCCAGTACTTC. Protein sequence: CSASPGAGVSETQYF.

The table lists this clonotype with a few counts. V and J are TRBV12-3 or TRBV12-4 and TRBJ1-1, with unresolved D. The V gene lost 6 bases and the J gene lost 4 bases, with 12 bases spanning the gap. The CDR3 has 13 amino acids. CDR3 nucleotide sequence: TGTGCCAGCAGCCCATCGGAGGGCACTGAAGCTTTCTTT. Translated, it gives CASSPSEGTEAFF.

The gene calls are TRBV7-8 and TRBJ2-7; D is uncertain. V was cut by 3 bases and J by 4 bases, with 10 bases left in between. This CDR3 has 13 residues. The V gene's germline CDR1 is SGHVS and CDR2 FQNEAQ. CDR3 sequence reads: CASSFPQEYEQYF. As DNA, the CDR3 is TGTGCCAGCAGCTTTCCCCAGGAGTACGAGCAGTACTTC.

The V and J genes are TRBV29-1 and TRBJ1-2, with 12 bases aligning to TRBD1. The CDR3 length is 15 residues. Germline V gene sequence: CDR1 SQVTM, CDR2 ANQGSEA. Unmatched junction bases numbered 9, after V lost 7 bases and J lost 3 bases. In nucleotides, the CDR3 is TGCAGCGCCCGGGACAGGGGGCTAAGGGACTATGGCTACACCTTC. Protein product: CSARDRGLRDYGYTF. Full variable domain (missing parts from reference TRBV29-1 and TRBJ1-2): SAVISQKPSRDICQRGTSLTIQCQVDSQVTMMFWYRQQPGQSLTLIATANQGSEATYESGFVIDKFPISRPNLTFSTLTVSNMSPEDSSIYLCSARDRGLRDYGYTFGSGTRLTVV.

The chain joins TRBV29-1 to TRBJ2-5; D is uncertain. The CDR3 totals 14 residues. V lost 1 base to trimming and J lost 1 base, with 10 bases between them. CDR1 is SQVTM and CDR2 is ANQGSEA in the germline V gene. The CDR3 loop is CSVEGSGSQETQYF. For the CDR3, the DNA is TGCAGCGTTGAAGGCTCAGGTTCCCAAGAGACCCAGTACTTC.

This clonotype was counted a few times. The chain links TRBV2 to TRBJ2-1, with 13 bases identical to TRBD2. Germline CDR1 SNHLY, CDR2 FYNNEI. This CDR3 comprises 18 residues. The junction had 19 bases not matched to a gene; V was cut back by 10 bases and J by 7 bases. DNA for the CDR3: TGTGCCACCGGGGGGCCCGGGACTAGCGGGGCCCTTGGGAATGAGCAGTTCTTC. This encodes CATGGPGTSGALGNEQFF.

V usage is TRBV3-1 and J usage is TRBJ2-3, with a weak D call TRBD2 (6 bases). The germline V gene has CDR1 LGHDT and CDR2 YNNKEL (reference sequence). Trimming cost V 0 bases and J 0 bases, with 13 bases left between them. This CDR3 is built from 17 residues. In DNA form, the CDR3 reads TGTGCCAGCAGCCAAGAATCATTTAGCGGTAGCACAGATACGCAGTATTTT. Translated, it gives CASSQESFSGSTDTQYF.

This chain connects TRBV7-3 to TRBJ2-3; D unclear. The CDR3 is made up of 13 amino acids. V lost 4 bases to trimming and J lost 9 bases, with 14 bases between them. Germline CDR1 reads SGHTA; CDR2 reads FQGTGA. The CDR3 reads CASSSDHRTTQYF. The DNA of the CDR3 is TGTGCCAGCAGCTCAGACCACAGAACCACGCAGTATTTT.

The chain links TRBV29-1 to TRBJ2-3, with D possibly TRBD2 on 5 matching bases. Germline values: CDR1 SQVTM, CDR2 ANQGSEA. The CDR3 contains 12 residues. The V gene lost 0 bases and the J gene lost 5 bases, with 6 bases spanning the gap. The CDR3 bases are TGCAGCGTTGAAGATCGGGAAGATACGCAGTATTTT. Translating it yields CSVEDREDTQYF.

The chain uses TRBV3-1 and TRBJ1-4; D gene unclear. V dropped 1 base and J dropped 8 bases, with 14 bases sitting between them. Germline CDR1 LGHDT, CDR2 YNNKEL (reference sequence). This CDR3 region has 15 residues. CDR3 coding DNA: TGTGCCAGCAGCCAAGTCGGCAGGTCGCCGGAAAAACTGTTTTTT. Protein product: CASSQVGRSPEKLFF.

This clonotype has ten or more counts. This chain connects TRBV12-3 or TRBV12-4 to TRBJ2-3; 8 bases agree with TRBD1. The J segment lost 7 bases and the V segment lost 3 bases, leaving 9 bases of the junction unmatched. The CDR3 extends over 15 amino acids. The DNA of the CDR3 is TGTGCCAGCAGTTTGGACAGGGATACCTCACATACGCAGTATTTT. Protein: CASSLDRDTSHTQYF.